This T cell receptor (beta chain) emerged from a study of Graves' ophthalmopathy and Graves' hyperthyroidism. Whole-study results and caveats: Most expanded clonotypes in thyroid above 0.001 frequency also showed up in blood. Ophthalmopathy could be told apart from stable hyperthyroidism by a 13-signature model (about 88% sensitivity, approximately 81% specificity). Predictions made by the model for ophthalmopathy progression reached over 55% sensitivity and around 72% specificity.

Exclusion covered patients with other autoimmune diseases or uncontrolled infections (as well as pregnancy or lactation). This clonotype was seen many times. Its antigen is currently unknown. J was trimmed by 6 bases and V by 6 bases; bases with no gene match: 7. The CDR3 spans 15 residues. Germline V gene sequence: CDR1 MNHNS, CDR2 SASEGT. Amplification of TCR beta CDR3 regions used RNA transcripts. HTBI-primed first-round RT-PCR preceded second-round multiplex PCR. TCRdb reanalysed the multiplex PCR reads using MiXCR and keeps one entry per CDR3 protein. The data show a few hundred thousand distinct CDR3 sequences, around a sixth seen once.

The sample was peripheral blood. The chain recombines TRBV6-1 with TRBJ2-7; 14 nucleotides agree with TRBD2. This receptor was obtained from an adult man with Graves' ophthalmopathy. The CDR3 loop reads CASRSTGTSGSEQYF. The CDR3 bases are TGTGCCAGCAGATCGACCGGGACTAGCGGGAGCGAGCAGTACTTC.